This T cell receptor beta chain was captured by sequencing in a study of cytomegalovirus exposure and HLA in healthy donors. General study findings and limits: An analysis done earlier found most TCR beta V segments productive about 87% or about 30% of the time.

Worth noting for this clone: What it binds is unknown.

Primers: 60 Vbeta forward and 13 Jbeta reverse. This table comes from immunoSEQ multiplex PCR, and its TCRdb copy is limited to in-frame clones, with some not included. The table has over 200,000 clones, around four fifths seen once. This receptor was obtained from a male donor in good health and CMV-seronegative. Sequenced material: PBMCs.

In DNA, the CDR3 is TGCGCCACCGGTGTGGGACTAGCGAGAGAGACCCAGTACTTC. This encodes CATGVGLARETQYF. The chain uses TRBV5-1 and TRBJ2-5; 10 bases are shared with TRBD2. Germline CDR1 SGHRS, CDR2 YFSETQ. The CDR3 is 14 residues long. Trimming cost V 9 bases and J 4 bases; bases outside gene matches: 9.